There are a few counts of the clone carrying this T cell receptor (beta chain). This entry comes from a study of blood T cell repertoires in COVID-19. The protocol was immunoSEQ multiplex PCR, while the TCRdb copy is restricted to in-frame clones and leaves out a portion. The data contain about 90,000 clones, about 88% of them seen just once; the ten biggest clones take up about 1.8%. The ends lost 6 bases at V and 1 base at J; junction bases unmatched: 1. In germline, CDR1 is SNHLY, CDR2 FYNNEI. CDR3 length: 14 amino acids. This rearrangement joins TRBV2 to TRBJ1-5, with 9 bases fitting TRBD1. The sample consisted of peripheral blood. The source is a man older than 75 with acute or convalescent COVID-19. The CDR3 reads CASRGTGSNQPQHF. In nucleotides, the CDR3 is TGTGCCAGCAGGGGGACAGGGAGCAATCAGCCCCAGCATTTT.